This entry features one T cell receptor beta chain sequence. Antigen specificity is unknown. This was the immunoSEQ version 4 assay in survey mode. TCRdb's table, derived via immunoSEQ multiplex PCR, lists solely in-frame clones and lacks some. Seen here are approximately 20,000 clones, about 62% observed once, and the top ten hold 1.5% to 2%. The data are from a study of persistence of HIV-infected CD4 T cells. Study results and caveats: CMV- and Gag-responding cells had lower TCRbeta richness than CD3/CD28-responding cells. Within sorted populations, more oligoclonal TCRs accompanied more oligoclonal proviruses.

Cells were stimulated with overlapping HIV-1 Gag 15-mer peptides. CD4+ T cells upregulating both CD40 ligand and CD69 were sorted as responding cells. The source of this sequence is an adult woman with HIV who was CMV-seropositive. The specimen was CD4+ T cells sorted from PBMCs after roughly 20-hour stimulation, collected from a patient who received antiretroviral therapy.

The CDR3 DNA is TGTGCCAGCAGGAGTGACAGCTCTCAGCCCCAGCATTTT. This codes for CASRSDSSQPQHF. The chain couples TRBV6-6 to TRBJ1-5; tentative D call: TRBD1 (5 bases). CDR3 length equals 13 residues. From germline, CDR1 is MNHNY and CDR2 SVGAGI (reference sequence). V dropped 6 bases and J dropped 6 bases, with 12 bases sitting between them.